The rows below give T cell receptor beta chains drawn from one sample of a study of cytomegalovirus exposure and HLA in healthy donors. Here immunoSEQ multiplex PCR was the method, and the copy in TCRdb shows in-frame clones only, minus some. The table has about 160,000 clones, about 83% seen once. Material: PBMCs. The receptor source for this set is a woman in her 30s in good health and CMV-seronegative. Both conserved end residues are part of each CDR3. The order of the fields is CDR3 length, V gene, D gene, clone size, J gene, CDR3 protein, CDR3 DNA. D genes are given only for firm matches. For some rows the clone size is stated as once, few or many, or as a class when expanded; others skip it.

15,TRBV6-6,TRBD2,-,TRBJ2-2,CASSSSGGKKGELFF,TGTGCCAGCAGCTCCTCGGGAGGGAAGAAGGGGGAGCTGTTTTTT
18,TRBV28,-,-,TRBJ1-2,CASSLLAGAQTKTYGYTF,TGTGCCAGCAGTTTATTGGCGGGGGCGCAGACGAAAACCTATGGCTACACCTTC
15,TRBV7-9,TRBD1,-,TRBJ2-1,CASSLGDRVYNEQFF,TGTGCCAGCAGCTTAGGGGACAGGGTCTACAATGAGCAGTTCTTC
14,TRBV7-2,-,-,TRBJ2-7,CASSLFQGRDEQYF,TGTGCCAGCAGCTTATTCCAGGGTCGCGACGAGCAGTACTTC
15,TRBV6-5,-,-,TRBJ1-4,CASRRQLLGNEKLFF,TGTGCCAGCCGCCGACAACTCCTCGGTAATGAAAAACTGTTTTTT
15,TRBV10-3,TRBD1,-,TRBJ2-1,CAISERDRGGNEQFF,TGTGCCATCAGTGAACGGGACAGGGGGGGGAATGAGCAGTTCTTC
14,TRBV2,-,-,TRBJ2-2,CASSAIAVTGELFF,TGTGCCAGCAGTGCGATAGCGGTTACCGGGGAGCTGTTTTTT
13,TRBV2,TRBD1,once,TRBJ2-5,CASRQGAGETQYF,TGTGCCAGCAGACAGGGGGCGGGAGAGACCCAGTACTTC
18,TRBV7-2,TRBD2,once,TRBJ2-7,CASSLEGGPSGGLYEQYF,TGTGCCAGCAGCTTAGAGGGGGGTCCTAGCGGGGGACTCTACGAGCAGTACTTC
18,TRBV4-1,-,-,TRBJ2-1,CASSQVAQGQGIYNEQFF,TGCGCCAGCAGCCAAGTCGCTCAGGGCCAGGGGATATACAATGAGCAGTTCTTC
13,TRBV28,-,-,TRBJ1-2,CATDPQNLYGYTF,TGTGCCACCGATCCCCAGAATCTCTATGGCTACACCTTC
17,TRBV4-3,-,-,TRBJ1-6,CASSQEWQGLNNSPLHF,TGCGCCAGCAGCCAAGAATGGCAGGGGTTAAATAATTCACCCCTCCACTTT
15,TRBV5-4,-,-,TRBJ2-7,CASSRELAGSYEQYF,TGTGCCAGCAGTCGGGAATTGGCGGGGTCCTACGAGCAGTACTTC
14,TRBV5-4,TRBD1,-,TRBJ2-7,CASSPGTATYEQYF,TGTGCCAGCAGCCCCGGGACAGCTACCTACGAGCAGTACTTC
14,TRBV18,-,-,TRBJ2-5,CASSPQRLQETQYF,TGTGCCAGCTCACCTCAGCGGCTACAAGAGACCCAGTACTTC
15,TRBV2,TRBD1,-,TRBJ1-5,CASREHGQGGQPQHF,TGTGCCAGCAGGGAACACGGACAGGGAGGTCAGCCCCAGCATTTT
12,TRBV4-1,-,-,TRBJ1-2,CASSHGGGGYTF,TGCGCCAGCAGCCATGGGGGAGGTGGCTACACCTTC
15,TRBV4-1,-,-,TRBJ2-1,CASSQSSDSYNEQFF,TGCGCCAGCAGCCAGTCTAGCGACTCCTACAATGAGCAGTTCTTC
18,TRBV6-1,TRBD1,few,TRBJ1-5,CASSEEGGGTATYQPQHF,TGTGCCAGCAGTGAAGAGGGAGGTGGGACAGCAACCTATCAGCCCCAGCATTTT
16,TRBV6-1,-,-,TRBJ1-1,CASSDRGGASNTEAFF,TGTGCCAGCAGTGATCGGGGGGGGGCATCGAACACTGAAGCTTTCTTT
14,TRBV15,-,-,TRBJ2-7,CATSVGTGAYEQYF,TGTGCCACCAGCGTAGGTACGGGGGCCTACGAGCAGTACTTC
14,TRBV6-6,TRBD1,-,TRBJ1-2,CASSWRDRGDGYTF,TGTGCCAGCAGTTGGCGGGACAGGGGAGATGGCTACACCTTC
18,TRBV15,TRBD2,-,TRBJ2-1,CATSRLVYSTSGDNEQFF,TGTGCCACCAGCAGATTAGTATACTCGACTAGCGGCGACAATGAGCAGTTCTTC
16,TRBV4-2,-,once,TRBJ2-1,CASSQDSGEGANEQFF,TGTGCCAGCAGCCAAGATTCGGGCGAGGGTGCCAATGAGCAGTTCTTC
14,TRBV7-9,TRBD2,-,TRBJ2-5,CASSLAGGRETQYF,TGTGCCAGCAGCCTAGCGGGGGGGAGAGAGACCCAGTACTTC
11,TRBV19,-,-,TRBJ2-7,CASSFNYEQYF,TGTGCCAGTAGTTTTAACTACGAGCAGTACTTC
12,TRBV7-9,-,-,TRBJ1-2,CASSFNRDGYTF,TGTGCCAGCAGCTTCAACAGGGATGGCTACACCTTC
13,TRBV14,-,-,TRBJ1-2,CASSGAHRYGYTF,TGTGCCAGCAGCGGGGCACACCGCTATGGCTACACCTTC
16,TRBV9,-,-,TRBJ1-1,CASSRGGKGMNTEAFF,TGTGCCAGCAGCCGGGGGGGGAAGGGGATGAACACTGAAGCTTTCTTT
13,TRBV6-1,-,few,TRBJ1-5,CASSQGQGQPQHF,TGTGCCAGCAGCCAGGGGCAGGGTCAGCCCCAGCATTTT
17,TRBV7-8,TRBD1,-,TRBJ1-1,CASSLAAAMAGGAEAFF,TGTGCCAGCAGCTTAGCGGCCGCGATGGCAGGGGGAGCTGAAGCTTTCTTT
12,TRBV5-1,TRBD1,-,TRBJ1-1,CASRQGYTEAFF,TGCGCCAGCAGACAGGGGTACACTGAAGCTTTCTTT